This entry lists 21 T cell receptor beta chains sequenced from one sample in a study of shared clonotypes between healthy human individuals. Repertoires were generated with immunoSEQ multiplex PCR, while TCRdb's copy carries only in-frame clones and drops some. Of about 2 million clones detected, about 95% appear once; the ten largest clones hold about 1.1%. Naive CD8 cells were CD45RO-negative, positively selected for CCR7, excluding terminally differentiated effector memory CD45RA+ cells. Sequenced: naive CD8+ T cells sorted from blood. The receptor source for this set is a man between 18 and 29 years old in good health.

This clone was picked up one time. The chain couples TRBV27 to TRBJ2-5; no reliable D call. TRBJ2-7 matches the DNA end more closely, so the J call is doubtful. The CDR3 length is 14 residues. Germline V lookup: CDR1 MNHEY, CDR2 SMNVEV (reference sequence). DNA for the CDR3: TGTGCCAGCAGTCCACGTGGAACTACCTACGAGCAGTACTTC. Encoded protein: CASSPRGTTYEQYF.

This clone was detected once. The CDR3 DNA reads as TGCGCCAGCAGCCAGCCCGAGGCTACCTATGGCTACACCTTC. This sequence encodes CASSQPEATYGYTF. The gene calls are TRBV4-1 and TRBJ1-2; D gene unclear. The germline V gene encodes CDR1 MGHRA and CDR2 YSYEKL. The CDR3 covers 14 residues. The V and J ends lost 3 bases and 4 bases respectively, with 12 bases between them.

The gene calls are TRBV5-6 and TRBJ2-1; 11 bases are a match to TRBD2. CDR3 length: 16 residues. Germline CDR1 SGHDT, CDR2 YYEEEE. Trimming took 3 bases from V and 8 from J; bases not matched to a gene: 10. CDR3 in amino acids: CASSSDSGGAMDEQFF. DNA for the CDR3: TGTGCCAGCAGCTCCGATAGCGGGGGGGCCATGGATGAGCAGTTCTTC. Complete variable domain (other parts from reference TRBV5-6 and TRBJ2-1): DAGVTQSPTHLIKTRGQQVTLRCSPKSGHDTVSWYQQALGQGPQFIFQYYEEEERQRGNFPDRFSGHQFPNYSSELNVNALLLGDSALYLCASSSDSGGAMDEQFFGPGTRLTVL.

A single count supports this clone. In DNA, the CDR3 is TGTGCCAGCAGCGCGACTGGGGGGTTTAATGAAAAACTGTTTTTT. Protein: CASSATGGFNEKLFF. The chain joins TRBV9 to TRBJ1-4, with a tentative D call TRBD1 (5 bases). The V end lost 3 bases, the J end lost 4 bases, and 13 bases lay between the germline ends. Germline V gives CDR1 SGDLS, CDR2 YYNGEE. The CDR3 has 15 amino acids.

The sample holds one count of this clone. The chain is built from TRBV6-4 and TRBJ2-7; 7 bases align to TRBD1. Germline V gives CDR1 MRHNA, CDR2 SNTAGT. The V gene end was trimmed by 11 bases and the J gene end by 0 bases; junction bases not matched to a gene: 16. This CDR3 is 16 amino acids long. CDR3 in amino acids: CAPMETGISLSYEQYF. CDR3 bases: TGTGCCCCCATGGAGACAGGGATTTCTCTCTCCTACGAGCAGTACTTC.

The chain joins TRBV29-1 to TRBJ1-2; a possible D gene is TRBD1 (6 bases). Germline assignment: CDR1 SQVTM and CDR2 ANQGSEA. V lost 4 bases to trimming and J lost 8 bases, with 11 bases between them. The CDR3 is 11 residues long. CDR3 DNA: TGCAGCGTTGGGGGGGCGGAGGGCTACACCTTC. Its protein product is CSVGGAEGYTF.

The genes are TRBV30 and TRBJ2-5; D possibly matches TRBD1 or TRBD2 (5 bases each). The CDR3 runs to 13 residues. CDR1 GTSNPN and CDR2 SVGIG come from the germline V gene (reference sequence). The V end was cut by 6 bases, the J end by 3 bases, with 14 bases between. CDR3: CACQLGEKETQYF. CDR3 sequence (DNA): TGTGCCTGTCAGCTGGGGGAAAAAGAGACCCAGTACTTC. The whole variable domain, filled in from reference TRBV30 and TRBJ2-5, reads SQTIHQWPATLVQPVGSPLSLECTVEGTSNPNLYWYRQAAGRGLQLLFYSVGIGQISSEVPQNLSASRPQDRQFILSSKKLLLSDSGFYLCACQLGEKETQYFGPGTRLLVL.

This clone was found once. CDR3 protein: CASSMSGLGEWYYNEQFF. The CDR3 nucleotides read TGTGCCAGTAGTATGAGTGGGCTAGGGGAATGGTACTACAATGAGCAGTTCTTC. J is TRBJ2-1 and V is TRBV19; tentative D call: TRBD1 (5 bases). The CDR3 is 18 amino acids. V was cut by 3 bases and J by 3 bases, with 21 bases left in between. Germline CDR1 reads LNHDA; CDR2 reads SQIVND (reference sequence).

This chain connects TRBV27 to TRBJ1-4; D is ambiguous. V shed 2 bases and J shed 0 bases, with 13 bases lying between them. The CDR3 loop spans 17 amino acids. Germline-derived CDR1 and CDR2 are MNHEY and SMNVEV (reference sequence). The DNA for the CDR3 is TGTGCCAGCAGTTTAAGATGGGCACTAACAACTAATGAAAAACTGTTTTTT. Protein product: CASSLRWALTTNEKLFF. The full variable domain, completed using reference TRBV27 and TRBJ1-4, is EAQVTQNPRYLITVTGKKLTVTCSQNMNHEYMSWYRQDPGLGLRQIYYSMNVEVTDKGDVPEGYKVSRKEKRNFPLILESPSPNQTSLYFCASSLRWALTTNEKLFFGSGTQLSVL.

The rearrangement links TRBV7-9 to TRBJ2-1; weak D call: TRBD1 (6 bases). Germline CDR1 reads SEHNR; CDR2 reads FQNEAQ (reference sequence). The V and J ends lost 2 bases and 7 bases respectively, with 15 bases between them. This CDR3 has 15 residues. CDR3 sequence (DNA): TGTGCCAGCAGCTTAAGTACAGGGCCTCGGAATGAGCAGTTCTTC. Translation: CASSLSTGPRNEQFF.

This rearrangement joins TRBV18 to TRBJ1-2; D unclear. This CDR3 is built from 11 residues. V was clipped by 2 bases and J by 7 bases, with 5 bases between them. Germline CDR1 reads KGHSH; CDR2 reads LQKENI. The CDR3 reads CASSPGSGYTF. The CDR3 bases are TGTGCCAGCTCACCAGGGTCTGGCTACACCTTC. The whole variable domain, remainder taken from reference TRBV18 and TRBJ1-2, is NAGVMQNPRHLVRRRGQEARLRCSPMKGHSHVYWYRQLPEEGLKFMVYLQKENIIDESGMPKERFSAEFPKEGPSILRIQQVVRGDSAAYFCASSPGSGYTFGSGTRLTVV.

This chain joins TRBV14 and TRBJ2-1; no definite D call. The CDR3 covers 14 residues. Trimming pared 5 bases from V and 1 base from J, leaving 9 bases between. Looked up from germline, CDR1 is SGHDN and CDR2 is FVKESK. CDR3 nucleotides: TGTGCCAGCAGCGCCAGGATTTCCTACAATGAGCAGTTCTTC. As protein: CASSARISYNEQFF.

The rearrangement joins TRBV7-9 to TRBJ2-5; TRBD2 is a possible D gene (5 bases). Germline-derived CDR1 and CDR2 are SEHNR and FQNEAQ (reference sequence). The ends were cut back, 6 bases at V and 5 bases at J, with 13 bases in the middle. This CDR3 region has 13 residues. The CDR3, as DNA: TGTGCCAGCAGTTCCGGGGTCACGGAGACCCAGTACTTC. Amino acids: CASSSGVTETQYF.

This clone was observed once. The chain carries TRBV29-1 and TRBJ2-2, with D perhaps being TRBD1 or TRBD2 (7 bases each). V shed 7 bases and J shed 4 bases, with 22 bases lying between them. The CDR3 contains 16 residues. Germline values: CDR1 SQVTM, CDR2 ANQGSEA. CDR3 nucleotides: TGCAGCGCCCTGGGGGGGACAGAAGGAGGCACCGGGGAGCTGTTTTTT. Amino acids: CSALGGTEGGTGELFF.

This clone was detected once. This chain uses TRBV4-3 with TRBJ2-1, with D perhaps matching TRBD1 (6 bases). Germline V gives CDR1 LGHNA, CDR2 YSLEER. There are 15 residues in the CDR3. The V end was cut by 1 base, the J end by 1 base, with 8 bases between. DNA for the CDR3: TGCGCCAGCAGCCAAGGGGACACGTCCTACAATGAGCAGTTCTTC. Protein sequence: CASSQGDTSYNEQFF.

About this clone: The identical CDR3 is also encoded by other nucleotide sequences in the sample. This chain joins TRBV7-9 and TRBJ1-1; 10 bases match TRBD1. This CDR3 spans 15 amino acids. The trim removed 5 bases at V and 2 bases at J, leaving 5 bases unmatched. Germline V gene sequence: CDR1 SEHNR, CDR2 FQNEAQ (reference sequence). The CDR3 DNA reads as TGTGCCAGCAGCCCACGACAGGGGGCCAACACTGAAGCTTTCTTT. As protein: CASSPRQGANTEAFF.

With regard to this clone: Other DNA variants within this sample encode the same CDR3. The CDR3 DNA reads TGCAGTGCTCCGGGGGGGTATGGCTACACCTTC. It translates to CSAPGGYGYTF. The J gene is TRBJ1-2, the V gene TRBV20-1; D possibly corresponds to TRBD1 (5 bases). Germline V lookup: CDR1 DFQATT, CDR2 SNEGSKA (reference sequence). V was cut by 5 bases and J by 5 bases, with 9 bases left in between. The CDR3 contains 11 residues.

The chain joins TRBV4-3 to TRBJ2-6; TRBD2 might be the D (5 bases). The CDR3 loop spans 17 amino acids. Germline lookup yields CDR1 LGHNA and CDR2 YSLEER. V lost 0 bases and J lost 2, with 11 bases in between. Written as DNA, the CDR3 is TGCGCCAGCAGCCAAGAAGTGTCCGGGACTGGGGCCAACGTCCTGACTTTC. Amino acid sequence: CASSQEVSGTGANVLTF.

V gene TRBV7-9 combines with J gene TRBJ2-1, with D perhaps TRBD2 (5 bases). The CDR3 consists of 14 residues. The germline V and J ends were trimmed by 5 bases and 2 bases, with 10 bases remaining between them. Germline V gene sequence: CDR1 SEHNR, CDR2 FQNEAQ (reference sequence). CDR3 amino acids: CASSTTTTYNEQFF. The CDR3 region has the DNA TGTGCCAGCAGCACGACTACAACCTACAATGAGCAGTTCTTC.

About this clone itself: The same CDR3 is also encoded by other DNA sequences in this sample. V and J are TRBV7-9 and TRBJ2-5; 10 nucleotides match TRBD1. V lost 4 bases, J lost 2 bases, and 4 bases stayed unmatched. The CDR3 runs to 15 residues. Germline V gene data show CDR1 as SEHNR and CDR2 as FQNEAQ (reference sequence). The CDR3 loop reads CASSSGQGGQETQYF. DNA for the CDR3: TGTGCCAGCAGCTCAGGACAGGGGGGTCAAGAGACCCAGTACTTC. The entire variable domain, with the rest obtained from reference TRBV7-9 and TRBJ2-5, is as follows: DTGVSQNPRHKITKRGQNVTFRCDPISEHNRLYWYRQTLGQGPEFLTYFQNEAQLEKSRLLSDRFSAERPKGSFSTLEIQRTEQGDSAMYLCASSSGQGGQETQYFGPGTRLLVL.

The chain carries TRBV5-1 and TRBJ1-1, with TRBD1 matching over 7 bases. With V trimmed by 4 bases and J by 0 bases, 12 bases remained unmatched. Germline lookup yields CDR1 SGHRS and CDR2 YFSETQ. There are 17 residues in the CDR3. The CDR3 is CASSTIILGQMNTEAFF. The CDR3 DNA reads as TGCGCCAGCAGCACAATAATTTTGGGACAGATGAACACTGAAGCTTTCTTT.